The present entry profiles one T cell receptor beta chain with its context. Its specific antigen is unknown. One base away there is no much larger clone; base qualities are not given. The sample is drawn from a study of healthy donors' naive CD4 and CD8 T cells (dated by TCRdb to between 2014 and 2017). Regarding the study in general: Donor selection covered three age groups (20-25, 40-50 and 60-70 years) with more than five people in each, and the resulting cohort had a mean age of approximately 43 and was half female. The TCR alpha libraries followed the same workflow as the beta chain, except for a newly designed primer set that covered all functional IMGT alpha gene variants. Rearranged TCR alpha and beta chains from naive CD4+ and CD8+ T cells were sequenced in the study to test how TCR variation relates to lineage commitment. Donors were HLA-typed by sequencing at HLA-A, -B, -C, -DRB1, -DQB1 and -DPB1 using the SBTexcellerator protocol, an ABI3130xl analyzer and SBTengine software. Peripheral blood mononuclear cells were collected from roughly 17 healthy, unrelated individuals. What the authors observed across the whole study: Bias between naive CD4+ and CD8+ cells was reportedly observed for most V and J gene segments, consistently across donors and independently of HLA genotype. Because the alpha and beta chains were sequenced in bulk, pairing them was not possible, and so effects of the combined chains went unevaluated. In both chains, CD4+ lineage was linked to a positively charged CDR3, whereas CD8+ lineage was linked to a negatively charged CDR3. The study did not directly address possible repertoire bias arising from homeostatic proliferation of naive T cells. About 14% of the variance in CD4/CD8 propensity appeared to be explained jointly by V genes, J genes and CDR3 charge, in a largely additive manner.

The CDR3 covers 18 residues, taking in both the cysteine and the phenylalanine. The CDR3 DNA has 54 bases and is translated from base 1. The junction shows trimming of 4 bases on V and 6 bases on J, and the gene matches do not reach 13 bases of it. Via the germline V gene, CDR1 is SNHLY and CDR2 FYNNEI. Sequencing took place on a 454 GS FLX Titanium. A previously published linear amplification protocol was used to construct TCR libraries from 500 ng of total RNA. Sequencing was performed on the Roche/454 Genome Sequencer with Titanium chemistry. Concerning the study's data processing: 70,000 to 100,000 rearranged TCR alpha transcripts were sequenced from about 5 of the healthy donors. Duplicate transcripts were removed, and unique TCR clonotypes were defined by the CDR3 junction according to IMGT nomenclature. Using logistic regression in R 2.13.0, the researchers modeled CD4 versus CD8 status as a function of V and J genes, with an adjustment for donor effects and a Bonferroni correction for multiple testing. TCRdb itself trimmed the public reads at Q25 with fastp, ran MiXCR and retained productive beta chains. Every CDR3 protein is listed once, alongside the most common genes and DNA of its rows. These V and J calls originate from TCRdb's pipeline instead of the authors' own analysis. The sample contains about 200,000 distinct CDR3 sequences, about four fifths of them found a single time. The top ten clones comprise approximately 2.5% of the sample.

Cells with a CD4+CD8-CD45RO-CD45RA+ profile were isolated by FACS and defined as naive CD4+ T cells, and those with a CD8+CD4-CD45RA+CD27bright profile were defined as naive CD8+ T cells. Antibodies against CD4 (RPA-T4), CD8 (SK1), CD27 (O323), CD45RA (HI100) and CD45RO (UCHL1) were used for sorting. The source of this sequence is a pool of human donors in good health; the sample pools cells from several healthy donors. The chain is assembled from TRBV2 and TRBJ2-1, with 12 bases in between that match TRBD2. Input material: naive CD4+ and CD8+ T cells sorted from blood, pooled from several donors. Reading the label with the study, this specimen's cell subset or site is: FACS-sorted naive CD4+ (CD45RO-CD45RA+) and naive CD8+ (CD45RA+CD27bright) T cells. In nucleotide form, the sequence is TGTGCCAGCAGTGCCCTCGGGACTAGCGGGCGGGGCCTCAATGAGCAGTTCTTC. It translates to CASSALGTSGRGLNEQFF. Extended through the reference TRBV2 and TRBJ2-1 proteins, this CDR3 yields the full variable domain: EPEVTQTPSHQVTQMGQEVILRCVPISNHLYFYWYRQILGQKVEFLVSFYNNEISEKSEIFDDQFSVERPDGSNFTLKIRSTKLEDSAMYFCASSALGTSGRGLNEQFFGPGTRLTVL.